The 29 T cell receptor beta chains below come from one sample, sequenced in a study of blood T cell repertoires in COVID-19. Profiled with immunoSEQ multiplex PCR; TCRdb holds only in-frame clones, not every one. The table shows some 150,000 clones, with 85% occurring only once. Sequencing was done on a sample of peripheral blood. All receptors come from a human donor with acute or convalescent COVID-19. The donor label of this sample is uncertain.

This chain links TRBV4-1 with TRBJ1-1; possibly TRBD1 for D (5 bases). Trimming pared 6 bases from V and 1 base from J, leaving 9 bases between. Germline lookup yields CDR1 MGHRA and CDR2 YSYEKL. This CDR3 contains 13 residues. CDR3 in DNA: TGCGCCAGCAGGAGACAGTCGAACACTGAAGCTTTCTTT. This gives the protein CASRRQSNTEAFF.

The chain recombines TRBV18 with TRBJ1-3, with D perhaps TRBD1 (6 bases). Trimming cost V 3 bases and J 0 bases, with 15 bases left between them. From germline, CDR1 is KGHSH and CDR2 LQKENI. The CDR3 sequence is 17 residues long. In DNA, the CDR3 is TGTGCCAGCTCACCTACCAGTCAGGGGAGCTCTGGAAACACCATATATTTT. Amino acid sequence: CASSPTSQGSSGNTIYF.

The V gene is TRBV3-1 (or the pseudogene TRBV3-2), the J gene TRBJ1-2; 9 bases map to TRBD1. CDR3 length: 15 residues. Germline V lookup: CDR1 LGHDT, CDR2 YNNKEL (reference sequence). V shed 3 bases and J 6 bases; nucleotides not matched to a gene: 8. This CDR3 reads CASSHAGTGRDGYTF. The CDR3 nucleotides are TGTGCCAGCAGCCATGCCGGGACAGGGAGGGATGGCTACACCTTC.

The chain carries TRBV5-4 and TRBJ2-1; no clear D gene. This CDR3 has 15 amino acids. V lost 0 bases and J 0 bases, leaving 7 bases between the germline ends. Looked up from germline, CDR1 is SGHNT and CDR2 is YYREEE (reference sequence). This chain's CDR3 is CASSLVANSYNEQFF. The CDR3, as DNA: TGTGCCAGCAGCTTGGTTGCGAACTCCTACAATGAGCAGTTCTTC.

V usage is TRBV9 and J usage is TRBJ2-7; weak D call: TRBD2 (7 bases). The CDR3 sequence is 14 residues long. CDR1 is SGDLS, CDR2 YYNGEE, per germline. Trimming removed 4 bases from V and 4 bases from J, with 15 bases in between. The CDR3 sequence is CASSPYGGQYEQYF. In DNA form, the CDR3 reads TGTGCCAGCAGCCCCTACGGGGGGCAGTACGAGCAGTACTTC.

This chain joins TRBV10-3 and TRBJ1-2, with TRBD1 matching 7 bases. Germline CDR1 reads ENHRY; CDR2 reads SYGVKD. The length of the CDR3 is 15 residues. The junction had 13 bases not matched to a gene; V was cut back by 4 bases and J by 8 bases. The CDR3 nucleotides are TGTGCCATCAGTGTAGTTGGGGTAGGGGACAGCGGCTACACCTTC. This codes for CAISVVGVGDSGYTF.

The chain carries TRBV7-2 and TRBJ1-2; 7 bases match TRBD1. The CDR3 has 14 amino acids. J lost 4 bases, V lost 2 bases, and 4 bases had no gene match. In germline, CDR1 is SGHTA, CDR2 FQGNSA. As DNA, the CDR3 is TGTGCCAGCAGCTTAAGGGGGCTAGGCTATGGCTACACCTTC. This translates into CASSLRGLGYGYTF.

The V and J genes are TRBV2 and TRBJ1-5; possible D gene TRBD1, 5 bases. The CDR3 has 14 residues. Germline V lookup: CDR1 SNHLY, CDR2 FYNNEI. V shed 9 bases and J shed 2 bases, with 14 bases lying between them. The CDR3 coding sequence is TGTGCCAGTCTGGGGCCTGGGGGCAATCAGCCCCAGCATTTT. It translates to CASLGPGGNQPQHF. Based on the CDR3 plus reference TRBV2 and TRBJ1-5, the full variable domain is EPEVTQTPSHQVTQMGQEVILRCVPISNHLYFYWYRQILGQKVEFLVSFYNNEISEKSEIFDDQFSVERPDGSNFTLKIRSTKLEDSAMYFCASLGPGGNQPQHFGDGTRLSIL.

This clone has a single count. CDR3 amino acids: CASSLMGTKVPTDTQYF. The CDR3 bases are TGTGCCAGCAGCTTAATGGGGACTAAGGTCCCCACAGATACGCAGTATTTT. The V gene is TRBV11-2, the J gene TRBJ2-3, with TRBD2 matching over 7 bases. The CDR3 has 17 amino acids. J was trimmed by 2 bases and V by 2 bases; bases with no gene match: 10. The germline V gene encodes CDR1 SGHAT and CDR2 FQNNGV.

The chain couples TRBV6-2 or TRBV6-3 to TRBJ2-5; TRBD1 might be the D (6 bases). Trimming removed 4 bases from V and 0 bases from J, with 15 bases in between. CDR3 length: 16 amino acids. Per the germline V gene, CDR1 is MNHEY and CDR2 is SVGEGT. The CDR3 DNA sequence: TGTGCCAGCAGTTCCACCCGCCGGGACAACCAAGAGACCCAGTACTTC. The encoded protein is CASSSTRRDNQETQYF.

The CDR3 region has the DNA TGTGCCAGCAGCCGGTGGAGGGGACAGGGGGAGCAGTACGTC. Its translation: CASSRWRGQGEQYV. V gene TRBV6-4 combines with J gene TRBJ2-7, with TRBD1 matching over 10 bases. Per germline, CDR1 MRHNA and CDR2 SNTAGT. The ends lost 6 bases at V and 7 bases at J; junction bases unmatched: 9. This CDR3 is 14 amino acids long.

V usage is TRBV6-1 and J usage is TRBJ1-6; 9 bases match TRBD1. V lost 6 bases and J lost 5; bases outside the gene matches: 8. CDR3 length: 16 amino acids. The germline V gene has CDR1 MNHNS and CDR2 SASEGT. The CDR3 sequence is CASREQGASHNSPLHF. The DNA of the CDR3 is TGTGCCAGCAGGGAACAGGGGGCGAGCCATAATTCACCCCTCCACTTT.

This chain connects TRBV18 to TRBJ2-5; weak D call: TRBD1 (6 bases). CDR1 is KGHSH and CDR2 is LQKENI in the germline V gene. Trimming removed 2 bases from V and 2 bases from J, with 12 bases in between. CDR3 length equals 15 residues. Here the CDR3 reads CASSPGVGGQETQYF. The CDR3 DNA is TGTGCCAGCTCACCAGGGGTAGGGGGACAAGAGACCCAGTACTTC.

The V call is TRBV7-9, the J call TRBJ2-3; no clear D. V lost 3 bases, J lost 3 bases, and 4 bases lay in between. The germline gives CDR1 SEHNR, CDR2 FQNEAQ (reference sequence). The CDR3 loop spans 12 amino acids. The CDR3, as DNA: TGTGCCAGCAGCTTGTATACAGATACGCAGTATTTT. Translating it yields CASSLYTDTQYF.

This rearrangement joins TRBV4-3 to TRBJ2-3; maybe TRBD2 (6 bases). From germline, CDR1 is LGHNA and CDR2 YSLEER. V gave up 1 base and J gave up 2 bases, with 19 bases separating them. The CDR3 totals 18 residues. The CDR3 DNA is TGCGCCAGCAGCCAAGGGGCGGGACTGCACCCTTCCACAGATACGCAGTATTTT. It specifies CASSQGAGLHPSTDTQYF.

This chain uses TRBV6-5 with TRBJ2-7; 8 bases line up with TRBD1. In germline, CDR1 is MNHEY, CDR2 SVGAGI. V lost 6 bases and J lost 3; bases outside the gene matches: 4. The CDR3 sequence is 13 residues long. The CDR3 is CASRGDRLYEQYF. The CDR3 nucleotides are TGTGCCAGCAGAGGGGACAGGCTCTACGAGCAGTACTTC.

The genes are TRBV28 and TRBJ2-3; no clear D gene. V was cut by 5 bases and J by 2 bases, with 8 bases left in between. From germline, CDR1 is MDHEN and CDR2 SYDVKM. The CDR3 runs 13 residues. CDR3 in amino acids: CASSTQDTDTQYF. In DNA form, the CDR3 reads TGTGCCAGCAGTACCCAGGACACAGATACGCAGTATTTT.

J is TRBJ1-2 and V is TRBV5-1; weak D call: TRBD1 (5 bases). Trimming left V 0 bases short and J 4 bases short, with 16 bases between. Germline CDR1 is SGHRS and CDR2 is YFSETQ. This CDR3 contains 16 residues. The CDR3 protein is CASSLAAGGGSYGYTF. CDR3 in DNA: TGCGCCAGCAGCTTGGCCGCCGGGGGAGGAAGCTATGGCTACACCTTC.

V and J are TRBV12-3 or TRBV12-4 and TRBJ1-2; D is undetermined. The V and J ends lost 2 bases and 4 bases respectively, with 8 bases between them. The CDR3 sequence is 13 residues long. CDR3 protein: CASSLTQFYGYTF. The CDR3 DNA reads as TGTGCCAGCAGTTTAACACAGTTCTATGGCTACACCTTC.

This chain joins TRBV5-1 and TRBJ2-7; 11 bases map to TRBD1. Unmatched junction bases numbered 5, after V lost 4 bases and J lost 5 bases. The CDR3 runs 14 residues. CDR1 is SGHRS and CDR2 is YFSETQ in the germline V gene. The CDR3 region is CASSPGQGVHEQYF. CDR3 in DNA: TGCGCCAGCAGCCCGGGACAGGGGGTGCACGAGCAGTACTTC. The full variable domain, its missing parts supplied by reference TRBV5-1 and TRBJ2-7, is KAGVTQTPRYLIKTRGQQVTLSCSPISGHRSVSWYQQTPGQGLQFLFEYFSETQRNKGNFPGRFSGRQFSNSRSEMNVSTLELGDSALYLCASSPGQGVHEQYFGPGTRLTVT.

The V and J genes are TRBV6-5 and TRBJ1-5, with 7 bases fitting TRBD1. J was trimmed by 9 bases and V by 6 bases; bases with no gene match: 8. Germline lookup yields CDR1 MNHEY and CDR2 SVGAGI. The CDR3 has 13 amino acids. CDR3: CASRPRTGSPQHF. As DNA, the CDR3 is TGTGCCAGCAGACCCCGGACAGGTTCGCCCCAGCATTTT.

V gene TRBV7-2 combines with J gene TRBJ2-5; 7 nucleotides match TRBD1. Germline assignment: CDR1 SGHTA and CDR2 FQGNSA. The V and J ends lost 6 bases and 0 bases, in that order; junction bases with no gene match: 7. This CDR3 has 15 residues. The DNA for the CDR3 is TGTGCCAGCAGAGACGGACAGGCGAACCAAGAGACCCAGTACTTC. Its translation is CASRDGQANQETQYF.

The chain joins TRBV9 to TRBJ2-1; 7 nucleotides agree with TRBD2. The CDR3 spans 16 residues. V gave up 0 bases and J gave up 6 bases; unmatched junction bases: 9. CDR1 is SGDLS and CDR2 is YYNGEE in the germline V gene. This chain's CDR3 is CASSVGLAGDSNEQFF. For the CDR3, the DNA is TGTGCCAGCAGCGTAGGTCTCGCGGGAGATTCCAATGAGCAGTTCTTC.

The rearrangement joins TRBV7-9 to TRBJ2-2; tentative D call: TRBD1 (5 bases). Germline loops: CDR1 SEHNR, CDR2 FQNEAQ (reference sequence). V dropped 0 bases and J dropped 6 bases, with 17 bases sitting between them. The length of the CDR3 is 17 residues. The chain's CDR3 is CASSLASGSRTSGELFF. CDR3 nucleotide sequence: TGTGCCAGCAGCTTAGCGTCTGGCTCCCGGACATCCGGGGAGCTGTTTTTT.

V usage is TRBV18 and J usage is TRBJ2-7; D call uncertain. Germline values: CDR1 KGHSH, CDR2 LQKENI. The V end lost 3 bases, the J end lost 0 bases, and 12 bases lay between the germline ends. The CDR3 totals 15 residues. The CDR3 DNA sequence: TGTGCCAGCTCACCGCAGAGCGAGAACTCCTACGAGCAGTACGTC. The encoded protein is CASSPQSENSYEQYV.

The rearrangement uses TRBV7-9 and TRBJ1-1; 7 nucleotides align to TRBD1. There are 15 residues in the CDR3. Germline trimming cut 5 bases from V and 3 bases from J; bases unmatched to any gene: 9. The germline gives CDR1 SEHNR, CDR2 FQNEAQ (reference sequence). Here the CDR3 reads CASSPDRDWYTEAFF. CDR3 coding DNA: TGTGCCAGCAGCCCTGACAGGGATTGGTACACTGAAGCTTTCTTT.

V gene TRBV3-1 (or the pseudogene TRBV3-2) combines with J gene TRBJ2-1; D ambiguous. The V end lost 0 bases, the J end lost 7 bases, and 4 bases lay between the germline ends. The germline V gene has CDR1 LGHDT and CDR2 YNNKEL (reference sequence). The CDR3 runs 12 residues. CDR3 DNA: TGTGCCAGCAGCCAAGATCGGAATGAGCAGTTCTTC. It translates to CASSQDRNEQFF.

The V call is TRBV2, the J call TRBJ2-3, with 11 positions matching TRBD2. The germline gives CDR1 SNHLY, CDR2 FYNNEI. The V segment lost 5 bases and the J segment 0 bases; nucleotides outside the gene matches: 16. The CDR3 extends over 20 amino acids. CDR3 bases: TGTGCCAGCAGTCCTCGTCCTATTTTTAGCGGGAGGGTTAGCACAGATACGCAGTATTTT. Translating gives CASSPRPIFSGRVSTDTQYF.

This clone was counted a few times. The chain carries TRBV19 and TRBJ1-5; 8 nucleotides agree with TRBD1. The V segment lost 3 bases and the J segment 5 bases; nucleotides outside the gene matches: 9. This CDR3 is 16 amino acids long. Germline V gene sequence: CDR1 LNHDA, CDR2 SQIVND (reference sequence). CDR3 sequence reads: CASSIQQGGGYQPQHF. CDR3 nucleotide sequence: TGTGCCAGTAGTATCCAACAGGGGGGGGGATATCAGCCCCAGCATTTT.